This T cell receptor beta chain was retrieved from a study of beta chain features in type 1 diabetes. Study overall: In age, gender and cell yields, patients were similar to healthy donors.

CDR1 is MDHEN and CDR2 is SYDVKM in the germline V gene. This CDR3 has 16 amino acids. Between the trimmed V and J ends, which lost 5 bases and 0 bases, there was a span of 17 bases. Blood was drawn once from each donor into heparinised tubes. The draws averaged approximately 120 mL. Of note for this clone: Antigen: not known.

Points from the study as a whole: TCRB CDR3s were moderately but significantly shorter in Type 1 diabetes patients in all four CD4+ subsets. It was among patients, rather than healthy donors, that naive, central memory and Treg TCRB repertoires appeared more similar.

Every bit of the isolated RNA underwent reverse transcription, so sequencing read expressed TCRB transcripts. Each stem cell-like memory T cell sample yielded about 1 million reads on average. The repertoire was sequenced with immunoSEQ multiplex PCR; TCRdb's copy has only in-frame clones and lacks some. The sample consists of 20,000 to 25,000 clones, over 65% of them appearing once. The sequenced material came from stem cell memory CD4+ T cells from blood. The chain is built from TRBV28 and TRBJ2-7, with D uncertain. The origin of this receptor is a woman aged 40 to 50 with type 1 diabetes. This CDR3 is CASSQSTGLRSYEQYF. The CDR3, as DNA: TGTGCCAGCAGTCAATCTACGGGTCTTCGCTCCTACGAGCAGTACTTC. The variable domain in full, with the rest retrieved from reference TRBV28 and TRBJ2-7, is DVKVTQSSRYLVKRTGEKVFLECVQDMDHENMFWYRQDPGLGLRLIYFSYDVKMKEKGDIPEGYSVSREKKERFSLILESASTNQTSMYLCASSQSTGLRSYEQYFGPGTRLTVT.